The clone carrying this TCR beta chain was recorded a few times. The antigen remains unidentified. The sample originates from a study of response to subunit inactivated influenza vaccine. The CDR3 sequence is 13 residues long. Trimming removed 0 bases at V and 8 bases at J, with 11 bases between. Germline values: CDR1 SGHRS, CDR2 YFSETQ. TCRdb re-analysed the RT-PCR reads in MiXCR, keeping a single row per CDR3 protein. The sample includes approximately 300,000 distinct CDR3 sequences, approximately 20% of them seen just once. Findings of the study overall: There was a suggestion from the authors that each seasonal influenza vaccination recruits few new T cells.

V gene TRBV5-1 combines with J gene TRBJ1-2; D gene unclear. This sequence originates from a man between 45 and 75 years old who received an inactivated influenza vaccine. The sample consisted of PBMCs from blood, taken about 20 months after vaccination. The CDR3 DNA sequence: TGCGCCAGCAGCTTGGATAGACCGGAAGGCTACACCTTC. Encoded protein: CASSLDRPEGYTF.